This TCR beta chain stems from a study of blood T cell repertoires in COVID-19. About the research overall: Samples of COVID-19 (acute and convalescent) were obtained from the United States, Italy and Spain. PBMCs, B-cell-depleted T cells, or T cells provided the cDNA or gDNA that made up the material.

This CDR3 has 17 residues. From germline, CDR1 is SGDLS and CDR2 YYNGEE. The V end lost 0 bases, the J end lost 0 bases, and 13 bases lay between the germline ends. Methods used by the authors: From reference gene primer amplification, estimates of nucleated cell counts were derived. The repertoire was sequenced with immunoSEQ multiplex PCR; TCRdb's copy has only in-frame clones and lacks some. V and J calls and clone size follow that table, whereas D and trimming were derived from the DNA. Of roughly 250,000 clones listed, approximately 90% are singletons. The rearrangement uses TRBV9 and TRBJ1-3; D gene ambiguous. The sequence was collected from a woman in her forties with acute or convalescent COVID-19. Sequenced material: peripheral blood. CDR3 residues: CASSVGSSASSGNTIYF. Written as DNA, the CDR3 is TGTGCCAGCAGCGTAGGTAGCTCAGCGAGCTCTGGAAACACCATATATTTT. Supplemented by reference TRBV9 and TRBJ1-3, the full variable domain reads DSGVTQTPKHLITATGQRVTLRCSPRSGDLSVYWYQQSLDQGLQFLIQYYNGEERAKGNILERFSAQQFPDLHSELNLSSLELGDSALYFCASSVGSSASSGNTIYFGEGSWLTVV.